This T cell receptor beta chain was retrieved from a study of beta chain features in type 1 diabetes. As for the study in general: There were approximately 100,000,000 sorted cells examined across all samples.

Each sorted population was over 98% pure. General study points: Reduced insertions and increased deletions marked VDJ junctions in type 1 diabetes patients. Sampled from patients, naive, central memory and Treg TCRB repertoires appeared more similar than those sampled from healthy donors.

CDR3 size: 14 residues. Trimming removed 4 bases from V and 1 base from J, with 10 bases in between. Germline V lookup: CDR1 SNHLY, CDR2 FYNNEI. This clone came up a few times. Its antigen is unidentified. Isolated RNA was reverse transcribed in full, so expressed TCRB transcripts were sequenced. Generated by immunoSEQ multiplex PCR, the TCRdb table keeps only in-frame clones and is missing some. Of approximately 200,000 clones in the sample, 9.6% were seen once. The source of this sequence is a woman in her late teens or twenties in good health. Material: naive CD4+ T cells from blood. The rearrangement uses TRBV2 and TRBJ1-1; no reliable D call. CDR3 sequence: CASSGQQKNTEAFF. CDR3 bases: TGTGCCAGCAGTGGACAACAGAAGAACACTGAAGCTTTCTTT.